One sample yielded the 27 T cell receptor beta chains listed below, sequenced in a study of blood T cell repertoires in COVID-19. TCRdb keeps only in-frame clones here, not all; method: immunoSEQ multiplex PCR. Counted here are fewer than 250,000 clones, 84% occurring once; the ten biggest clones make up about 10%. The source material was peripheral blood. All receptors derive from a woman older than 75 with COVID-19, enrolled during active disease.

The chain is built from TRBV6-5 and TRBJ1-1, with D tentatively TRBD1 (5 bases). Germline V gene lookup returns CDR1 MNHEY and CDR2 SVGAGI. The CDR3 contains 13 residues. Between the trimmed V and J ends, which lost 7 bases and 0 bases, there was a span of 9 bases. CDR3 sequence (DNA): TGTGCCAGCAATTGGGGCTTGAACACTGAAGCTTTCTTT. Residues: CASNWGLNTEAFF.

The chain recombines TRBV2 with TRBJ2-3; D is unclear. The length of the CDR3 is 12 residues. Germline V lookup: CDR1 SNHLY, CDR2 FYNNEI. V was cut by 6 bases and J by 1 base, with 5 bases left in between. CDR3 residues: CASSYGTDTQYF. CDR3 DNA: TGTGCCAGCAGCTACGGCACAGATACGCAGTATTTT.

The rearrangement joins TRBV5-5 to TRBJ1-6; perhaps TRBD1 as D (6 bases). This CDR3 is 15 amino acids long. Looked up from germline, CDR1 is SGHKS and CDR2 is YYEKEE (reference sequence). The V and J ends lost 4 bases and 3 bases respectively, with 11 bases between them. CDR3 protein: CASSRTVNYNSPLHF. CDR3 nucleotides: TGTGCCAGCAGCCGGACAGTGAACTATAATTCACCCCTCCACTTT.

This sequence joins TRBV5-1 and TRBJ1-5; 10 positions match TRBD1. CDR1 is SGHRS and CDR2 is YFSETQ in the germline V gene. The ends lost 4 bases at V and 6 bases at J; junction bases unmatched: 7. The CDR3 contains 15 residues. CDR3 residues: CASSQEGQGGQPQHF. CDR3 coding DNA: TGCGCCAGCAGCCAGGAAGGACAGGGGGGTCAGCCCCAGCATTTT.

The rearrangement joins TRBV7-9 to TRBJ1-4, with D unresolved. V gave up 5 bases and J gave up 10 bases, with 20 bases separating them. CDR3 length: 15 amino acids. From germline, CDR1 is SEHNR and CDR2 FQNEAQ (reference sequence). The CDR3 reads CASSPEGRPRGKLFF. Written as DNA, the CDR3 is TGTGCCAGCAGCCCCGAGGGTCGACCACGGGGAAAACTGTTTTTT.

CDR3 protein: CASSPNDRGLNYGYTF. As DNA, the CDR3 is TGTGCCAGCAGTCCCAATGACAGGGGGCTTAACTATGGCTACACCTTC. The gene calls are TRBV27 and TRBJ1-2; TRBD1 matches at 10 bases. V lost 5 bases, J lost 1 base, and 7 bases stayed unmatched. The CDR3 extends over 16 amino acids. From germline, CDR1 is MNHEY and CDR2 SMNVEV (reference sequence).

V usage is TRBV6-2 or TRBV6-3 and J usage is TRBJ2-1, with D unclear. The V end lost 5 bases, the J end lost 0 bases, and 8 bases lay between the germline ends. The CDR3 loop spans 14 amino acids. The germline V gene has CDR1 MNHEY and CDR2 SVGEGT. The CDR3: CASSNSRSYNEQFF. In nucleotides, the CDR3 is TGTGCCAGCAGTAACAGTCGCTCCTACAATGAGCAGTTCTTC.

The rearrangement links TRBV28 to TRBJ2-2; no reliable D call. There are 13 residues in the CDR3. The germline V gene has CDR1 MDHEN and CDR2 SYDVKM. Trimming removed 8 bases at V and 0 bases at J, with 7 bases between. The CDR3 sequence is CASEVPNTGELFF. Here the CDR3 DNA reads TGTGCCAGCGAGGTACCGAACACCGGGGAGCTGTTTTTT. The full variable domain, its missing parts supplied by reference TRBV28 and TRBJ2-2, is DVKVTQSSRYLVKRTGEKVFLECVQDMDHENMFWYRQDPGLGLRLIYFSYDVKMKEKGDIPEGYSVSREKKERFSLILESASTNQTSMYLCASEVPNTGELFFGEGSRLTVL.

This chain connects TRBV28 to TRBJ1-5; 8 bases match TRBD1. The CDR3 has 15 amino acids. V dropped 2 bases and J dropped 3; count of bases not matched to a gene: 3. The germline gives CDR1 MDHEN, CDR2 SYDVKM. The CDR3 loop reads CASSLRDRTNQPQHF. The CDR3 DNA sequence: TGTGCCAGCAGTTTACGGGACAGGACCAATCAGCCCCAGCATTTT.

This clone appeared once. The chain links TRBV3-1 (or the pseudogene TRBV3-2) to TRBJ2-2, with D possibly matching TRBD1 (5 bases). Germline V gives CDR1 LGHDT, CDR2 YNNKEL (reference sequence). V dropped 4 bases and J dropped 1 base, with 7 bases sitting between them. This CDR3 has 14 amino acids. The CDR3 nucleotides read TGTGCCAGCAGCCCGACAGTGAACACCGGGGAGCTGTTTTTT. This sequence encodes CASSPTVNTGELFF.

The rearrangement joins TRBV5-4 to TRBJ2-2, with D perhaps TRBD2 (7 bases). V was pared by 5 bases and J by 1 base, with 18 bases between. Germline V CDR1 and CDR2: SGHNT, YYREEE (reference sequence). This CDR3 region has 17 residues. CDR3 DNA: TGTGCCAGCAGTCCTCATGGGGGGGGCCAGAACACCGGGGAGCTGTTTTTT. Its protein product is CASSPHGGGQNTGELFF.

The chain joins TRBV7-9 to TRBJ1-5; 10 bases are shared with TRBD1. This CDR3 is 18 amino acids long. Germline V lookup: CDR1 SEHNR, CDR2 FQNEAQ (reference sequence). The V and J ends lost 1 base and 2 bases, in that order; junction bases with no gene match: 8. The DNA for the CDR3 is TGTGCCAGCAGCTTAGTGGGCCGAGACAGGGGGCGCAATCAGCCCCAGCATTTT. As protein: CASSLVGRDRGRNQPQHF.

This chain links TRBV27 with TRBJ1-1, with 9 bases lining up with TRBD1. The junction had 8 bases not matched to a gene; V was cut back by 4 bases and J by 2 bases. Germline assignment: CDR1 MNHEY and CDR2 SMNVEV (reference sequence). This CDR3 has 16 residues. The CDR3 loop reads CASSWDRATVNTEAFF. The CDR3 region has the DNA TGTGCCAGCAGTTGGGACAGGGCGACTGTTAACACTGAAGCTTTCTTT.

The sample holds one count of this clone. This chain uses TRBV5-1 with TRBJ1-6, with D possibly being TRBD1 (6 bases). Trimming pared 0 bases from V and 11 bases from J, leaving 15 bases between. CDR1 SGHRS and CDR2 YFSETQ come from the germline V gene. The CDR3 is 15 residues long. As DNA, the CDR3 is TGCGCCAGCAGCTTGGCAAAGGGGCAGGGGACACCCCTCCACTTT. Its translation: CASSLAKGQGTPLHF.

The chain combines TRBV5-6 with TRBJ1-1, with D perhaps matching TRBD1 (5 bases). The germline V and J ends were trimmed by 4 bases and 1 base, with 23 bases remaining between them. Germline V gene sequence: CDR1 SGHDT, CDR2 YYEEEE. The CDR3 runs 18 residues. The CDR3 reads CASSVRQSRRTPNTEAFF. The CDR3 DNA is TGTGCCAGCAGCGTTCGACAGTCACGCCGGACGCCGAACACTGAAGCTTTCTTT.

The gene calls are TRBV2 and TRBJ1-6, with D perhaps TRBD1 (5 bases). V lost 4 bases and J 9 bases, leaving 16 bases between the germline ends. This CDR3 is 15 amino acids long. Germline V lookup: CDR1 SNHLY, CDR2 FYNNEI. The CDR3 region has the DNA TGTGCCAGCAGTGGGTCTCAGGGACTCCTTTCACCCCTCCACTTT. Translation: CASSGSQGLLSPLHF.

The chain has TRBV7-9 and TRBJ1-6; D remains unclear. The germline V gene has CDR1 SEHNR and CDR2 FQNEAQ (reference sequence). The ends were cut back, 1 base at V and 7 bases at J, with 14 bases in the middle. The CDR3 consists of 16 residues. The CDR3 nucleotides read TGTGCCAGCAGCTTAGGGGCCGGAGGTGGAAATTCACCCCTCCACTTT. The encoded protein is CASSLGAGGGNSPLHF.

The V and J genes are TRBV7-6 and TRBJ1-3; weak D call: TRBD1 (6 bases). V dropped 5 bases and J dropped 4 bases, with 15 bases sitting between them. Germline CDR1 SGHVS, CDR2 FNYEAQ. This CDR3 has 15 amino acids. CDR3 sequence (DNA): TGTGCCAGCAGCCTAGACGGACAGAGAGGAAACACCATATATTTT. It translates to CASSLDGQRGNTIYF.

This clone was seen only a few times. The V gene is TRBV5-5, the J gene TRBJ1-1; TRBD1 agrees at 8 bases. V trimming: 2 bases; J trimming: 5 bases; junction bases outside the gene matches: 8. This CDR3 is 15 amino acids long. Per germline, CDR1 SGHKS and CDR2 YYEKEE (reference sequence). CDR3 in amino acids: CASSFRQGKETEAFF. CDR3 in DNA: TGTGCCAGCAGCTTTCGACAGGGGAAGGAAACTGAAGCTTTCTTT.

This clone was seen a single time. The V gene is TRBV7-2, the J gene TRBJ2-7, with a weak D call TRBD1 (7 bases). Trimming pared 1 base from V and 1 base from J, leaving 14 bases between. CDR1 SGHTA and CDR2 FQGNSA come from the germline V gene. The CDR3 contains 16 residues. CDR3 sequence reads: CASSLVGRGESYEQYF. DNA for the CDR3: TGTGCCAGCAGCTTAGTGGGCAGGGGGGAATCCTACGAGCAGTACTTC. Filled out from reference TRBV7-2 and TRBJ2-7, the complete variable domain reads GAGVSQSPSNKVTEKGKDVELRCDPISGHTALYWYRQSLGQGLEFLIYFQGNSAPDKSGLPSDRFSAERTGGSVSTLTIQRTQQEDSAVYLCASSLVGRGESYEQYFGPGTRLTVT.

The chain joins TRBV6-5 to TRBJ1-5; 9 bases are a match to TRBD1. Germline V gene data show CDR1 as MNHEY and CDR2 as SVGAGI. This CDR3 has 15 amino acids. V lost 6 bases and J lost 6; bases outside the gene matches: 9. This chain's CDR3 is CASRGPDRGGQPQHF. For the CDR3, the DNA is TGTGCCAGCAGGGGACCGGACAGGGGTGGTCAGCCCCAGCATTTT.

The genes are TRBV2 and TRBJ2-7, with TRBD2 identical over 7 bases. The CDR3 length is 17 residues. Germline CDR1 is SNHLY and CDR2 is FYNNEI. The junction had 15 bases not matched to a gene; V was cut back by 6 bases and J by 1 base. CDR3 sequence (DNA): TGTGCCAGCAGCGGATCAGCTCCGGGGGGACGGTCCTACGAGCAGTACTTC. Encoded protein: CASSGSAPGGRSYEQYF.

V is TRBV4-1 and J is TRBJ2-2; 9 bases are a match to TRBD1. Germline V CDR1 and CDR2: MGHRA, YSYEKL. The CDR3 is 17 amino acids. V dropped 3 bases and J dropped 1; count of bases not matched to a gene: 6. CDR3 nucleotides: TGCGCCAGCAGCCAGACCGGGACAGGGCGGAACACCGGGGAGCTGTTTTTT. Its translation: CASSQTGTGRNTGELFF.

This clone was seen once. CDR3 sequence: CASSFGGGVEQFF. CDR3 DNA sequence: TGTGCCAGCAGTTTTGGGGGGGGAGTTGAGCAGTTCTTC. The chain recombines TRBV28 with TRBJ2-1; 7 bases are shared with TRBD2. Germline CDR1 reads MDHEN; CDR2 reads SYDVKM. The CDR3 contains 13 residues. J was trimmed by 9 bases and V by 3 bases; bases with no gene match: 5.

This clone was seen only a few times. The rearrangement joins TRBV5-6 to TRBJ2-2, with D maybe TRBD2 (5 bases). The CDR3 loop spans 13 amino acids. CDR1 SGHDT and CDR2 YYEEEE come from the germline V gene. The ends were cut back, 4 bases at V and 5 bases at J, with 9 bases in the middle. This CDR3 is CASSRGYTGELFF. DNA for the CDR3: TGTGCCAGCAGCCGGGGATATACCGGGGAGCTGTTTTTT. Looking up the rest from reference TRBV5-6 and TRBJ2-2 gives the full variable domain: DAGVTQSPTHLIKTRGQQVTLRCSPKSGHDTVSWYQQALGQGPQFIFQYYEEEERQRGNFPDRFSGHQFPNYSSELNVNALLLGDSALYLCASSRGYTGELFFGEGSRLTVL.

This chain links TRBV3-1 (or the pseudogene TRBV3-2) with TRBJ1-6, with D maybe TRBD1 (6 bases). The CDR3 totals 14 residues. Between the trimmed V and J ends, which lost 7 bases and 5 bases, there was a span of 12 bases. Germline V gene sequence: CDR1 LGHDT, CDR2 YNNKEL (reference sequence). CDR3 in DNA: TGTGCCAGCACCCCCGGGACAAATAATTCACCCCTCCACTTT. This encodes CASTPGTNNSPLHF.

This chain links TRBV4-3 with TRBJ2-3, with TRBD2 identical over 9 bases. There are 17 residues in the CDR3. Trimming took 0 bases from V and 2 from J; bases not matched to a gene: 6. Per germline, CDR1 LGHNA and CDR2 YSLEER. Here the CDR3 reads CASSQESRGGDTDTQYF. The CDR3 DNA follows: TGCGCCAGCAGCCAAGAGTCGCGGGGGGGAGACACAGATACGCAGTATTTT.